These T cell receptor beta chains were read from a single sample in a study of blood T cell repertoires in COVID-19. Clones were sequenced by immunoSEQ multiplex PCR, and TCRdb holds only the in-frame ones, with some missing. Of around 30,000 clones listed, roughly nine tenths were seen once; the top ten hold more than 9%. The sample comprised peripheral blood. These receptors originate from a human donor in a cohort sampled during active COVID-19. The CDR3 runs from the conserved cysteine through the conserved F or W. The D gene is left open where the match is weak. Size values are once, few and many counts, or a class for expanded clones, and some rows have none.

CDR3 DNA: TGTGCCATCTCCCCCCTGGGACAGGGACAAGAGACCCAGTACTTC
CDR3 protein: CAISPLGQGQETQYF
clone size: .
J gene: TRBJ2-5
V gene: TRBV28
D gene: TRBD1

CDR3 DNA: TGTGCCAGCAGCTTCCTATTGCGGGGAGAAGGGGAGACCCAGTACTTC
CDR3 protein: CASSFLLRGEGETQYF
clone size: .
J gene: TRBJ2-5
V gene: TRBV11-2
D gene: .

CDR3 DNA: TGTGCCAGCAGGGCAACAGGGGACTCTGAAAAACTGTTTTTT
CDR3 protein: CASRATGDSEKLFF
clone size: .
J gene: TRBJ1-4
V gene: TRBV2
D gene: TRBD1

CDR3 DNA: TGTGCCAGCAGCTTAAGCGGGGGGACCGGTGGGACCCAGTACTTC
CDR3 protein: CASSLSGGTGGTQYF
clone size: .
J gene: TRBJ2-5
V gene: TRBV7-3
D gene: TRBD2

CDR3 DNA: TGTGCCAGCAGCCCATACCCTAGCGGGGGGGCCGAATGGAACGCCGGGGAGCTGTTTTTT
CDR3 protein: CASSPYPSGGAEWNAGELFF
clone size: once
J gene: TRBJ2-2
V gene: TRBV7-3
D gene: TRBD2

CDR3 DNA: TGTGCCAGTAGTATCTTTCGGGGACAGGGATTCAATCAGCCCCAGCATTTT
CDR3 protein: CASSIFRGQGFNQPQHF
clone size: .
J gene: TRBJ1-5
V gene: TRBV19
D gene: TRBD1

CDR3 DNA: TGTGCCAGCAGCTCCGCAGGGGGAAGCACTGAAGCTTTCTTT
CDR3 protein: CASSSAGGSTEAFF
clone size: .
J gene: TRBJ1-1
V gene: TRBV7-9
D gene: TRBD1

CDR3 DNA: TGTGCCACCCAGGAGGAGAACACCGGGGAGCTGTTTTTT
CDR3 protein: CATQEENTGELFF
clone size: .
J gene: TRBJ2-2
V gene: TRBV6-5
D gene: .

CDR3 DNA: TGTGCCAGCCTGGACAGGGAAGTCTCCAATGAGCAGTTCTTC
CDR3 protein: CASLDREVSNEQFF
clone size: .
J gene: TRBJ2-1
V gene: TRBV13
D gene: TRBD1

CDR3 DNA: TGCGCCAGCAGCTTGAGGACTAGTATCGAGACCCAGTACTTC
CDR3 protein: CASSLRTSIETQYF
clone size: .
J gene: TRBJ2-5
V gene: TRBV5-1
D gene: TRBD2